A selection of T cell receptor beta chains follows, all from one sample in a study of blood T cell repertoires in COVID-19. TCRdb's copy holds only in-frame clones and misses some; the assay was immunoSEQ multiplex PCR. Among around 80,000 clones listed, around 79% were seen once. Material: peripheral blood. Receptors originate from a man older than 75 with acute or convalescent COVID-19. Both conserved end residues are trimmed from each CDR3. Each record gives: J gene, clone size, V gene, CDR3 protein. Size is stated for part of the rows, as once, few or many counts, or as a class when the clone is expanded.

TRBJ1-4 NA TRBV7-9 ASSPRQGLGEKLF
TRBJ1-4 once TRBV5-4 ASSLGQGAKEKLF
TRBJ1-6 NA TRBV19 ASSNGRGTWSPLH
TRBJ1-5 NA TRBV19 ASRLQGAGQPQH
TRBJ2-2 NA TRBV11-2 ASSFRRGSELF
TRBJ2-1 NA TRBV5-4 ASSYERGGSYNEQF
TRBJ1-5 NA TRBV2 ASERDRVSQPQH
TRBJ2-5 NA TRBV7-9 ASSKGQGAVETQY
TRBJ2-7 NA TRBV6-5 ASSQRTGEQY
TRBJ2-1 NA TRBV7-3 ASSLTAGGSEQF
TRBJ2-3 once TRBV4-1 ASRGASTDTQY
TRBJ2-7 NA TRBV7-7 ASSFGLPLGQY